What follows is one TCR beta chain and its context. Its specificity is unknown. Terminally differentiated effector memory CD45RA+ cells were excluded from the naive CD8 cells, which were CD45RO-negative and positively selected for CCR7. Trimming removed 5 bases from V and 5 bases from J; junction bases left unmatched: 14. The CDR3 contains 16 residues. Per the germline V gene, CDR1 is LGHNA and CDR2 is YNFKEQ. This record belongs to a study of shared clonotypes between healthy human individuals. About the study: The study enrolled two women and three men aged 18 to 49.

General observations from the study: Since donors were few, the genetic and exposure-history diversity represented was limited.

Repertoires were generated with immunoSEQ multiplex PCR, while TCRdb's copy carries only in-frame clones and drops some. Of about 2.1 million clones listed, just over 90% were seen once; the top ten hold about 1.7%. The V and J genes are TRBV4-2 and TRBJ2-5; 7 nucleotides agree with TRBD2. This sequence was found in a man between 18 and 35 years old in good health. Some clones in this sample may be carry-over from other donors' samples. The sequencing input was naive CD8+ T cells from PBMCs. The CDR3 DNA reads TGTGCCAGCAGCGGAAGCCAGGCGGGAGAGGGGGAGACCCAGTACTTC. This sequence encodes CASSGSQAGEGETQYF.